This T cell receptor (beta chain) is from a study of T cell responses to AZD1222 COVID-19 vaccine. Study observations and caveats: At baseline, just 6 or 7 AZD1222 recipients tested seropositive. Donors in the cohort were predominantly white British and more often female, and clonal diversity was possibly underestimated.

Produced via immunoSEQ multiplex PCR; TCRdb's table is partial and in-frame only. The sample lists 150,000 to 200,000 clones, 90% to 95% occurring once. Concerning this clone: Its antigen is currently unknown.

There are 17 residues in the CDR3. Per germline, CDR1 MNHEY and CDR2 SVGEGT. J was trimmed by 1 base and V by 4 bases; bases with no gene match: 7. This material consisted of peripheral blood, taken 28 days after the second AZD1222 dose. The chain links TRBV6-2 or TRBV6-3 to TRBJ1-5; TRBD1 aligns across 10 bases. The TCR originated in an adult who received the AZD1222 COVID-19 vaccine. CDR3 sequence reads: CASSSRDRGLSNQPQHF. The CDR3 coding sequence is TGTGCCAGCAGTTCGCGGGACAGGGGTCTGAGCAATCAGCCCCAGCATTTT.